One sample yielded the 20 T cell receptor beta chains listed below, sequenced in a study of PD-L1 blockade in urothelial cancer. Clones were read by immunoSEQ multiplex PCR, and TCRdb kept only the in-frame ones, dropping some. The sample carries more than 65,000 clones, around 87% recorded once. The sample here was PBMCs, taken around atezolizumab (anti-PD-L1) treatment. The receptor source for this set is a woman in her 70s with urothelial cancer.

This clone was observed a handful of times. The chain joins TRBV11-2 to TRBJ2-5; D is undetermined. From germline, CDR1 is SGHAT and CDR2 FQNNGV. The CDR3 has 16 amino acids. V lost 0 bases, J lost 2 bases, and 13 bases lay in between. CDR3 amino acids: CASSLDYSFAQETQYF. The CDR3 bases are TGTGCCAGCAGCTTAGATTACTCATTTGCACAAGAGACCCAGTACTTC. The variable domain in full, completed from reference TRBV11-2 and TRBJ2-5, reads EAGVAQSPRYKIIEKRQSVAFWCNPISGHATLYWYQQILGQGPKLLIQFQNNGVVDDSQLPKDRFSAERLKGVDSTLKIQPAKLEDSAVYLCASSLDYSFAQETQYFGPGTRLLVL.

The chain joins TRBV7-3 to TRBJ2-3; D gene unclear. Trimming pared 5 bases from V and 4 bases from J, leaving 13 bases between. Germline V gene lookup returns CDR1 SGHTA and CDR2 FQGTGA. This CDR3 is built from 14 residues. The chain's CDR3 is CASSPTRLADTQYF. The DNA for the CDR3 is TGTGCCAGCAGCCCTACTCGATTGGCAGATACGCAGTATTTT.

In its sample, this clone was seen a few times. This sequence joins TRBV2 and TRBJ1-2; D may be TRBD1 (5 bases). Germline V lookup: CDR1 SNHLY, CDR2 FYNNEI. The CDR3 has 14 residues. V dropped 4 bases and J dropped 5 bases, with 14 bases sitting between them. This chain's CDR3 is CASSASGTEYGYTF. For the CDR3, the DNA is TGTGCCAGCAGTGCATCCGGGACTGAATATGGCTACACCTTC. Full variable domain (rest looked up from reference TRBV2 and TRBJ1-2): EPEVTQTPSHQVTQMGQEVILRCVPISNHLYFYWYRQILGQKVEFLVSFYNNEISEKSEIFDDQFSVERPDGSNFTLKIRSTKLEDSAMYFCASSASGTEYGYTFGSGTRLTVV.

J is TRBJ2-2 and V is TRBV7-3, with TRBD1 matching 9 bases. Germline CDR1 is SGHTA and CDR2 is FQGTGA. Trimming cost V 5 bases and J 4 bases; bases outside gene matches: 5. The CDR3 contains 15 residues. This CDR3 reads CASSNRGRGTGELFF. The CDR3 DNA follows: TGTGCCAGCAGCAACAGGGGGCGCGGCACCGGGGAGCTGTTTTTT.

This chain joins TRBV10-3 and TRBJ2-2, with 9 bases that match TRBD2. CDR1 is ENHRY, CDR2 SYGVKD, per germline. The J segment lost 6 bases and the V segment lost 0 bases, leaving 8 bases of the junction unmatched. The CDR3 totals 17 residues. The CDR3 here is CAISESSLAGLAGELFF. The CDR3 nucleotides are TGTGCCATCAGTGAGTCCAGTCTAGCGGGACTTGCCGGGGAGCTGTTTTTT.

J is TRBJ2-3 and V is TRBV27; 7 bases are shared with TRBD1. The CDR3 covers 18 residues. Trimming took 7 bases from V and 4 from J; bases not matched to a gene: 20. The V gene's germline CDR1 is MNHEY and CDR2 SMNVEV (reference sequence). The CDR3 DNA reads TGTGCCAGCAATTGGAAAGGGACAGCTTCCGCAACGGCAGATACGCAGTATTTT. Protein product: CASNWKGTASATADTQYF.

The rearrangement uses TRBV5-4 and TRBJ1-1; 9 nucleotides agree with TRBD1. Germline loops: CDR1 SGHNT, CDR2 YYREEE (reference sequence). Germline trimming cut 3 bases from V and 1 base from J; bases unmatched to any gene: 1. This CDR3 comprises 14 residues. CDR3 DNA sequence: TGTGCCAGCAGCTCACAGGGGGCGAACACTGAAGCTTTCTTT. It encodes CASSSQGANTEAFF.

V usage is TRBV9 and J usage is TRBJ1-2, with a possible D match to TRBD1 (5 bases). Trimming shortened V by 0 bases and J by 8 bases, and 14 bases separated the two germline ends. CDR1 is SGDLS, CDR2 YYNGEE, per germline. The CDR3 is 14 amino acids. CDR3 sequence reads: CASSVAETVSGYTF. The DNA for the CDR3 is TGTGCCAGCAGCGTAGCCGAGACAGTATCCGGCTACACCTTC.

J is TRBJ1-2 and V is TRBV7-2; the D is unclear. The germline V gene encodes CDR1 SGHTA and CDR2 FQGNSA. The V end lost 0 bases, the J end lost 1 base, and 9 bases lay between the germline ends. This CDR3 contains 15 residues. The CDR3 spells CASSLARRNNYGYTF. The DNA for the CDR3 is TGTGCCAGCAGCTTAGCGCGCAGGAATAACTATGGCTACACCTTC. The full variable domain, with the rest looked up from reference TRBV7-2 and TRBJ1-2, is GAGVSQSPSNKVTEKGKDVELRCDPISGHTALYWYRQSLGQGLEFLIYFQGNSAPDKSGLPSDRFSAERTGGSVSTLTIQRTQQEDSAVYLCASSLARRNNYGYTFGSGTRLTVV.

This clone appeared a single time. The chain joins TRBV18 to TRBJ2-7; possibly TRBD1 for D (5 bases). The CDR3 has 14 amino acids. Per the germline V gene, CDR1 is KGHSH and CDR2 is LQKENI. Trimming took off 3 bases at V and 5 bases at J, with 14 bases between the two ends. DNA for the CDR3: TGTGCCAGCTCACCTCCAGGCCCCAGGGACGAGCAGTACTTC. Amino acid sequence: CASSPPGPRDEQYF.

This chain uses TRBV2 with TRBJ2-1, with 9 positions matching TRBD2. Germline-derived CDR1 and CDR2 are SNHLY and FYNNEI. V lost 9 bases to trimming and J lost 9 bases; unmatched junction nucleotides: 12. The length of the CDR3 is 14 residues. For the CDR3, the DNA is TGTGCCAGTCGGGCGGGGGGGCTCTTAGGTGAGCAGTTCTTC. This gives the protein CASRAGGLLGEQFF.

The V and J genes are TRBV7-2 and TRBJ2-7; maybe TRBD1 (6 bases). This CDR3 region has 13 residues. V dropped 5 bases and J dropped 7 bases, with 15 bases sitting between them. Germline CDR1 reads SGHTA; CDR2 reads FQGNSA. In DNA form, the CDR3 reads TGTGCCAGCAGCCTAGGACAGTCTCGGGAGCAGTACTTC. It encodes CASSLGQSREQYF.

This sequence joins TRBV7-6 and TRBJ2-1; 7 nucleotides line up with TRBD2. CDR1 SGHVS and CDR2 FNYEAQ come from the germline V gene. There are 16 residues in the CDR3. V shed 1 base and J 5 bases; nucleotides not matched to a gene: 8. The CDR3 DNA reads TGTGCCAGCAGCTTAGTTGTGGGGGGGAATCACAATGAGCAGTTCTTC. As protein: CASSLVVGGNHNEQFF.

The gene calls are TRBV5-6 and TRBJ2-2; TRBD2 agrees at 15 bases. Germline lookup yields CDR1 SGHDT and CDR2 YYEEEE. This CDR3 is 17 amino acids long. The trim removed 3 bases at V and 1 base at J, leaving 1 base unmatched. For the CDR3, the DNA is TGTGCCAGCAGCTGGGGACTAGCGGGGGGGAACACCGGGGAGCTGTTTTTT. This sequence encodes CASSWGLAGGNTGELFF.

The genes are TRBV6-1 and TRBJ1-1; the D is unclear. Trimming shortened V by 1 base and J by 4 bases, and 10 bases separated the two germline ends. Germline assignment: CDR1 MNHNS and CDR2 SASEGT. CDR3 length equals 14 residues. The DNA of the CDR3 is TGTGCCAGCAGTGAAGTGGCGGGTATCACTGAAGCTTTCTTT. This gives the protein CASSEVAGITEAFF.

The rearrangement joins TRBV30 to TRBJ1-5, with D tentatively TRBD1 (5 bases). Germline V CDR1 and CDR2: GTSNPN, SVGIG (reference sequence). Trimming left V 0 bases short and J 1 base short, with 10 bases between. The CDR3 has 15 amino acids. CDR3 residues: CAWSVSQVSNQPQHF. CDR3 nucleotide sequence: TGTGCCTGGAGTGTGTCACAGGTGAGCAATCAGCCCCAGCATTTT.

The chain has TRBV5-4 and TRBJ2-2, with 8 bases identical to TRBD2. The ends lost 8 bases at V and 4 bases at J; junction bases unmatched: 10. The length of the CDR3 is 15 residues. Per germline, CDR1 SGHNT and CDR2 YYREEE (reference sequence). The CDR3 region is CASSPRGGSTGELFF. In DNA, the CDR3 is TGTGCCAGTTCCCCTCGGGGGGGGTCCACCGGGGAGCTGTTTTTT.

V gene TRBV11-2 combines with J gene TRBJ2-3; 8 bases agree with TRBD2. Looked up from germline, CDR1 is SGHAT and CDR2 is FQNNGV. The CDR3 spans 15 residues. V trimming: 4 bases; J trimming: 0 bases; junction bases outside the gene matches: 3. The CDR3 protein is CASSWRGASTDTQYF. The DNA of the CDR3 is TGTGCCAGCAGCTGGCGGGGGGCCAGCACAGATACGCAGTATTTT. Full variable domain (remainder filled in from reference TRBV11-2 and TRBJ2-3): EAGVAQSPRYKIIEKRQSVAFWCNPISGHATLYWYQQILGQGPKLLIQFQNNGVVDDSQLPKDRFSAERLKGVDSTLKIQPAKLEDSAVYLCASSWRGASTDTQYFGPGTRLTVL.

The V call is TRBV13, the J call TRBJ2-7; D unresolved. Trimming pared 0 bases from V and 6 bases from J, leaving 9 bases between. In germline, CDR1 is PRHDT, CDR2 FYEKMQ (reference sequence). The CDR3 has 13 amino acids. The CDR3 DNA reads TGTGCCAGCAGCTTAGGCCTGGCTGGCGAGCAGTACTTC. This sequence encodes CASSLGLAGEQYF.

This clone was detected only a few times. The rearrangement uses TRBV30 and TRBJ1-1; 7 bases map to TRBD1. After removal of 1 base from V and 0 bases from J, the junction contained 2 bases not matched to a gene. CDR1 and CDR2 from the germline V gene are GTSNPN and SVGIG (reference sequence). The CDR3 runs to 14 residues. As DNA, the CDR3 is TGTGCCTGGAGTGAGGGACAGATGAACACTGAAGCTTTCTTT. Amino acids: CAWSEGQMNTEAFF.